A single sample gave rise to the 27 T cell receptor beta chains below, sequenced in a study of shared clonotypes between healthy human individuals. Measured with immunoSEQ multiplex PCR; TCRdb has only the in-frame clones, and not every one. The table has around 1 million clones, approximately 80% seen once. Sequencing was carried out using memory CD4+ T cells sorted from blood. Stated subset: CD45RA-negative fraction. These receptors were obtained from a man between 18 and 35 years old in good health.

This clone was counted once. V gene TRBV18 combines with J gene TRBJ2-3; 8 bases map to TRBD2. J was trimmed by 2 bases and V by 1 base; bases with no gene match: 2. CDR1 is KGHSH and CDR2 is LQKENI in the germline V gene. There are 15 residues in the CDR3. CDR3 sequence reads: CASSPLAGYTDTQYF. CDR3 nucleotides: TGTGCCAGCTCACCACTAGCGGGGTACACAGATACGCAGTATTTT.

The CDR3, as DNA: TGTGCCAGTAGTTCAACCTACGGGACAGGGGGCCACTATGGCTACACCTTC. Amino acid sequence: CASSSTYGTGGHYGYTF. This chain joins TRBV19 and TRBJ1-2, with 12 bases that match TRBD1. CDR1 and CDR2 (germline): LNHDA, SQIVND (reference sequence). The CDR3 covers 17 residues. V dropped 5 bases and J dropped 3; count of bases not matched to a gene: 10.

The V gene is TRBV6-6, the J gene TRBJ1-4; 8 bases agree with TRBD1. The CDR3 has 14 residues. The J segment lost 8 bases and the V segment lost 7 bases, leaving 9 bases of the junction unmatched. The germline V gene has CDR1 MNHNY and CDR2 SVGAGI (reference sequence). CDR3 amino acids: CASTLPQGVEKLFF. Here the CDR3 DNA reads TGTGCCAGCACCCTTCCACAGGGGGTGGAAAAACTGTTTTTT.

This rearrangement joins TRBV27 to TRBJ2-2; 9 bases agree with TRBD1. The V and J ends lost 6 bases and 7 bases, in that order; junction bases with no gene match: 12. Germline V gives CDR1 MNHEY, CDR2 SMNVEV (reference sequence). The CDR3 covers 16 residues. The CDR3, as DNA: TGTGCCAGCAGAGAACCGGGACAGGGTCGTGTCGGGGAGCTGTTTTTT. This codes for CASREPGQGRVGELFF.

This chain connects TRBV6-6 to TRBJ2-2; D is undetermined. V lost 5 bases to trimming and J lost 3 bases, with 4 bases between them. The CDR3 runs 12 residues. The germline gives CDR1 MNHNY, CDR2 SVGAGI (reference sequence). The CDR3 nucleotides are TGTGCCAGCAGTGTGTACACCGGGGAGCTGTTTTTT. Amino acids: CASSVYTGELFF.

This clone was counted only a few times. The chain combines TRBV18 with TRBJ2-5; D call uncertain. V lost 1 base to trimming and J lost 5 bases, with 8 bases between them. Germline lookup yields CDR1 KGHSH and CDR2 LQKENI. The CDR3 is 13 amino acids. In DNA form, the CDR3 reads TGTGCCAGCTCACCACAGCCCCTGGAGACCCAGTACTTC. Its protein product is CASSPQPLETQYF.

The count of this clone is one. This chain uses TRBV11-2 with TRBJ1-3; D is ambiguous. This CDR3 has 15 amino acids. The V and J ends lost 1 base and 0 bases respectively, with 7 bases between them. Germline V CDR1 and CDR2: SGHAT, FQNNGV. This CDR3 reads CASSLGGSSGNTIYF. The CDR3 nucleotides read TGTGCCAGCAGCTTAGGAGGATCCTCTGGAAACACCATATATTTT.

This sequence joins TRBV9 and TRBJ1-5; TRBD1 aligns across 7 bases. Germline lookup yields CDR1 SGDLS and CDR2 YYNGEE. With 4 bases clipped from V and 5 bases from J, the junction kept 6 bases outside the gene matches. The CDR3 covers 14 residues. The CDR3 DNA reads as TGTGCCAGCAGCACCGGGACAGAGTATCAGCCCCAGCATTTT. Translation: CASSTGTEYQPQHF.

This sequence joins TRBV7-2 and TRBJ2-1; tentative D call: TRBD1 (6 bases). CDR1 SGHTA and CDR2 FQGNSA come from the germline V gene. The V end lost 5 bases, the J end lost 7 bases, and 18 bases lay between the germline ends. CDR3 length: 15 residues. CDR3 sequence (DNA): TGTGCCAGCAGCCGCAATGGGGGCCCACTAAATGAGCAGTTCTTC. Protein sequence: CASSRNGGPLNEQFF.

This rearrangement joins TRBV9 to TRBJ1-1; D is possibly TRBD1 (6 bases). Germline values: CDR1 SGDLS, CDR2 YYNGEE. This CDR3 has 15 residues. The V gene lost 4 bases and the J gene lost 10 bases, with 23 bases spanning the gap. CDR3 in DNA: TGTGCCAGCAGCCCTTCGGGGGGGGCCGCGAAACGAGCTTTCTTT. It is translated as CASSPSGGAAKRAFF.

Only one count was recorded for this clone. The same CDR3 is also encoded by other DNA sequences in this sample. This chain uses TRBV5-1 with TRBJ2-7; 8 nucleotides agree with TRBD1. The CDR3 extends over 14 amino acids. V shed 5 bases and J 3 bases; nucleotides not matched to a gene: 7. In germline, CDR1 is SGHRS, CDR2 YFSETQ. This chain's CDR3 is CASRPGTGSYEQYF. The CDR3 DNA reads as TGCGCCAGCAGACCCGGGACAGGAAGCTACGAGCAGTACTTC. Supplemented by reference TRBV5-1 and TRBJ2-7, the full variable domain reads KAGVTQTPRYLIKTRGQQVTLSCSPISGHRSVSWYQQTPGQGLQFLFEYFSETQRNKGNFPGRFSGRQFSNSRSEMNVSTLELGDSALYLCASRPGTGSYEQYFGPGTRLTVT.

This chain uses TRBV30 with TRBJ2-1; 7 bases agree with TRBD2. Germline CDR1 GTSNPN, CDR2 SVGIG (reference sequence). The CDR3 runs to 12 residues. With V trimmed by 4 bases and J by 12 bases, 9 bases remained unmatched. The CDR3 is CAWTGTSDTQFF. For the CDR3, the DNA is TGTGCCTGGACCGGAACTAGCGACACGCAGTTCTTC.

The V call is TRBV7-8, the J call TRBJ1-2; the match to TRBD1 covers 8 bases. V trimming: 5 bases; J trimming: 0 bases; junction bases outside the gene matches: 11. There are 17 residues in the CDR3. Germline V lookup: CDR1 SGHVS, CDR2 FQNEAQ. CDR3 amino acids: CASSPTLRQGPNYGYTF. The CDR3 DNA follows: TGTGCCAGCAGCCCAACCCTCAGACAGGGGCCTAACTATGGCTACACCTTC.

A note on this clone: The identical CDR3 is also encoded by other nucleotide sequences in the sample. The V and J genes are TRBV4-1 and TRBJ2-5; TRBD2 might be the D (5 bases). This CDR3 has 14 amino acids. Germline V gene lookup returns CDR1 MGHRA and CDR2 YSYEKL. V dropped 0 bases and J dropped 4 bases, with 9 bases sitting between them. The CDR3 region has the DNA TGCGCCAGCAGCCAAGACCCGGGAAGAGAGACCCAGTACTTC. It is translated as CASSQDPGRETQYF.

The chain carries TRBV5-1 and TRBJ2-7; weak D call: TRBD1 (5 bases). The V end was cut by 0 bases, the J end by 3 bases, with 13 bases between. In germline, CDR1 is SGHRS, CDR2 YFSETQ. The CDR3 runs to 15 residues. The CDR3 reads CASSLEARVGYEQYF. In nucleotides, the CDR3 is TGCGCCAGCAGCTTGGAGGCCAGGGTAGGCTACGAGCAGTACTTC.

The chain is built from TRBV11-2 and TRBJ1-1, with no clear D. The V and J ends lost 2 bases and 4 bases respectively, with 5 bases between them. Germline assignment: CDR1 SGHAT and CDR2 FQNNGV. The CDR3 sequence is 12 residues long. CDR3 bases: TGTGCCAGCAGCTTATTAGCCACTGAAGCTTTCTTT. Its translation: CASSLLATEAFF.

This clone was seen just once. This chain uses TRBV5-4 with TRBJ2-4; no firm D call. V lost 3 bases, J lost 3 bases, and 13 bases lay in between. Germline CDR1 SGHNT, CDR2 YYREEE (reference sequence). This CDR3 is built from 15 residues. The CDR3 region is CASSSGGEGKNIQYF. The CDR3 nucleotides are TGTGCCAGCAGCTCGGGTGGGGAAGGCAAAAACATTCAGTACTTC.

CDR3 region: CASSFGHRAAEAFF. DNA for the CDR3: TGTGCCAGCAGCTTTGGACACAGGGCAGCAGAAGCTTTCTTT. The V gene is TRBV7-9, the J gene TRBJ1-1; possible D gene TRBD1, 6 bases. The CDR3 loop spans 14 amino acids. V dropped 3 bases and J dropped 8 bases, with 16 bases sitting between them. Germline loops: CDR1 SEHNR, CDR2 FQNEAQ (reference sequence).

The genes are TRBV30 and TRBJ2-5; D is possibly TRBD2 (5 bases). This CDR3 region has 11 residues. Looked up from germline, CDR1 is GTSNPN and CDR2 is SVGIG (reference sequence). V gave up 3 bases and J gave up 3 bases, with 5 bases separating them. Here the CDR3 reads CAWSGEETQYF. CDR3 nucleotides: TGTGCCTGGAGCGGGGAAGAGACCCAGTACTTC.

V usage is TRBV30 and J usage is TRBJ2-5; maybe TRBD1 (6 bases). The germline V and J ends were trimmed by 1 base and 4 bases, with 19 bases remaining between them. The CDR3 spans 16 residues. Germline V lookup: CDR1 GTSNPN, CDR2 SVGIG (reference sequence). The CDR3 loop is CAWSGTGYGFGETQYF. The CDR3 coding sequence is TGTGCCTGGAGTGGAACAGGGTACGGGTTCGGAGAGACCCAGTACTTC.

The genes are TRBV6-5 and TRBJ2-1; 9 nucleotides match TRBD1. The junction had 6 bases not matched to a gene; V was cut back by 2 bases and J by 4 bases. The CDR3 runs to 16 residues. CDR1 and CDR2 from the germline V gene are MNHEY and SVGAGI. Written as DNA, the CDR3 is TGTGCCAGCAGTTACCGGGGGACAGGGACTTACAATGAGCAGTTCTTC. Its translation is CASSYRGTGTYNEQFF.

This clone was found a few times. The CDR3 sequence: CASSGQGLDIQYF. The CDR3, as DNA: TGTGCCAGTAGTGGGCAGGGGCTTGACATTCAGTACTTC. The V gene is TRBV19, the J gene TRBJ2-4; a weak D match, TRBD1 (6 bases). The CDR3 loop spans 13 amino acids. Germline V CDR1 and CDR2: LNHDA, SQIVND (reference sequence). Trimming took off 5 bases at V and 8 bases at J, with 13 bases between the two ends.

This clone was detected only a few times. The chain links TRBV11-3 to TRBJ2-3; D unclear. V was clipped by 0 bases and J by 2 bases, with 6 bases between them. CDR1 SGHNT and CDR2 YENEEA come from the germline V gene. CDR3 length: 14 residues. CDR3 protein: CASSLDRLTDTQYF. As DNA, the CDR3 is TGTGCCAGCAGCTTAGATAGACTCACAGATACGCAGTATTTT.

This clone was counted once. The CDR3 coding sequence is TGCGCCAGCAGCCAAGATGTAGCGGGAGGGGCGTCCTACAATGAGCAGTTCTTC. It encodes CASSQDVAGGASYNEQFF. This chain uses TRBV4-1 with TRBJ2-1; 11 nucleotides agree with TRBD2. Trimming removed 0 bases from V and 1 base from J; junction bases left unmatched: 5. Germline values: CDR1 MGHRA, CDR2 YSYEKL. This CDR3 has 18 residues.

The chain is built from TRBV6-1 and TRBJ2-5, with D uncertain. V was pared by 2 bases and J by 11 bases, with 12 bases between. The CDR3 has 12 amino acids. Germline V gene data show CDR1 as MNHNS and CDR2 as SASEGT. The CDR3 protein is CASSESRQEQYF. The CDR3 DNA sequence: TGTGCCAGCAGTGAATCACGGCAAGAGCAGTACTTC.

This clone appeared a single time. The chain joins TRBV14 to TRBJ2-1; D unclear. The V and J ends lost 3 bases and 6 bases respectively, with 9 bases between them. CDR1 and CDR2 (germline): SGHDN, FVKESK. This CDR3 has 13 residues. CDR3 residues: CASSHGPSNEQFF. CDR3 DNA: TGTGCCAGCAGCCACGGGCCTAGCAATGAGCAGTTCTTC.

This clone appeared a single time. The rearrangement uses TRBV4-1 and TRBJ2-7, with 11 positions matching TRBD1. Germline values: CDR1 MGHRA, CDR2 YSYEKL. CDR3 length equals 16 residues. After removal of 3 bases from V and 4 bases from J, the junction contained 8 bases not matched to a gene. CDR3 amino acids: CASSHMDRGLLYEQYF. CDR3 nucleotide sequence: TGCGCCAGCAGCCATATGGACAGGGGGCTTTTGTACGAGCAGTACTTC.